These 32 T cell receptor beta chains originate from one sample sequenced in a study of CD8 T cells in ankylosing spondylitis. Each CDR3 protein gets one entry after TCRdb re-called the 5' RACE reads with MiXCR. The sample includes 700,000 to 1,000,000 distinct CDR3 sequences, around 11% of them seen just once. These receptors have no identified antigens. General observations from the study: A motif of roughly 8 highly homologous TCR beta variants was seen as apparently characteristic of ankylosing spondylitis blood.

The sequenced material came from blood, either unsorted or a sorted T cell fraction (not recorded which). Receptors were obtained from a male donor with ankylosing spondylitis.

The chain joins TRBV20-1 to TRBJ2-1; 9 bases agree with TRBD2. CDR1 and CDR2 from the germline V gene are DFQATT and SNEGSKA (reference sequence). CDR3 length: 16 residues. The junction had 13 bases not matched to a gene; V was cut back by 6 bases and J by 4 bases. CDR3 nucleotide sequence: TGCAGTGCCAGCAGAGGGCGTCTAGCGGGGTACAATGAGCAGTTCTTC. Protein: CSASRGRLAGYNEQFF.

In this sample, this clonotype turned up a few times. The V call is TRBV20-1, the J call TRBJ1-4, with D hard to call. V lost 4 bases and J lost 0, with 6 bases in between. The germline V gene encodes CDR1 DFQATT and CDR2 SNEGSKA (reference sequence). The CDR3 is made up of 13 amino acids. CDR3 sequence (DNA): TGCAGTGCTACGGACGCAACTAATGAAAAACTGTTTTTT. As protein: CSATDATNEKLFF.

This chain uses TRBV29-1 with TRBJ2-7; D may be TRBD1 (5 bases). Between the trimmed V and J ends, which lost 2 bases and 0 bases, there was a span of 11 bases. This CDR3 is 14 amino acids long. CDR1 and CDR2 (germline): SQVTM, ANQGSEA. The CDR3 is CSVERSGNSYEQYF. The CDR3 bases are TGCAGCGTTGAAAGGTCAGGGAACTCCTACGAGCAGTACTTC.

This sequence joins TRBV5-1 and TRBJ2-2, with D possibly matching TRBD1 (6 bases). Germline assignment: CDR1 SGHRS and CDR2 YFSETQ. The ends were cut back, 4 bases at V and 5 bases at J, with 12 bases in the middle. The CDR3 extends over 14 amino acids. The CDR3, as DNA: TGCGCCAGCAGCGCGGACAGATGGACCGGGGAGCTGTTTTTT. This encodes CASSADRWTGELFF.

This chain connects TRBV5-4 to TRBJ2-2; no firm D call. CDR3 size: 14 residues. Germline loops: CDR1 SGHNT, CDR2 YYREEE (reference sequence). V gave up 0 bases and J gave up 5 bases, with 8 bases separating them. The CDR3 spells CASSLGPRTGELFF. The CDR3 DNA follows: TGTGCCAGCAGCTTGGGACCTAGGACCGGGGAGCTGTTTTTT. Full variable domain (missing parts from reference TRBV5-4 and TRBJ2-2): ETGVTQSPTHLIKTRGQQVTLRCSSQSGHNTVSWYQQALGQGPQFIFQYYREEENGRGNFPPRFSGLQFPNYSSELNVNALELDDSALYLCASSLGPRTGELFFGEGSRLTVL.

This clonotype occurred a few times. The rearrangement uses TRBV5-4 and TRBJ2-5; D is ambiguous. Per the germline V gene, CDR1 is SGHNT and CDR2 is YYREEE (reference sequence). There are 13 residues in the CDR3. The ends were cut back, 4 bases at V and 5 bases at J, with 12 bases in the middle. This CDR3 is CASSNDGPETQYF. The CDR3 DNA reads as TGTGCCAGCAGCAATGACGGCCCGGAGACCCAGTACTTC.

This clonotype was counted a few times. This chain links TRBV5-1 with TRBJ1-4; D call uncertain. Between the trimmed V and J ends, which lost 0 bases and 4 bases, there was a span of 10 bases. CDR1 is SGHRS and CDR2 is YFSETQ in the germline V gene. The CDR3 has 15 amino acids. CDR3: CASSLETLRNEKLFF. In DNA form, the CDR3 reads TGCGCCAGCAGCTTGGAGACGCTCCGTAATGAAAAACTGTTTTTT.

V and J are TRBV20-1 and TRBJ2-7, with TRBD1 matching 7 bases. V lost 4 bases, J lost 1 base, and 7 bases stayed unmatched. Germline lookup yields CDR1 DFQATT and CDR2 SNEGSKA (reference sequence). CDR3 length: 14 residues. The CDR3 loop is CSAMDPTGSYEQYF. In DNA form, the CDR3 reads TGCAGTGCTATGGATCCGACAGGGTCCTACGAGCAGTACTTC.

V usage is TRBV5-1 and J usage is TRBJ2-2; D unresolved. Trimming cost V 0 bases and J 4 bases, with 7 bases left between them. CDR3 length: 14 residues. The germline V gene has CDR1 SGHRS and CDR2 YFSETQ. The CDR3 loop is CASSLAASTGELFF. CDR3 sequence (DNA): TGCGCCAGCAGCTTGGCCGCCTCCACCGGGGAGCTGTTTTTT.

The genes are TRBV10-1 and TRBJ2-7; tentatively, D is TRBD2 (5 bases). The CDR3 consists of 13 residues. CDR1 and CDR2 (germline): WNHNN, SYGVQD (reference sequence). The V and J ends lost 0 bases and 3 bases respectively, with 6 bases between them. CDR3 region: CASSESGGYEQYF. In DNA form, the CDR3 reads TGCGCCAGCAGTGAGTCTGGAGGCTACGAGCAGTACTTC.

The chain couples TRBV12-3 or TRBV12-4 to TRBJ2-6; 11 nucleotides line up with TRBD2. V gave up 5 bases and J gave up 0 bases; unmatched junction bases: 6. The CDR3 is 18 amino acids. The CDR3 DNA reads as TGTGCCAGCAGTCCAACTAGCGGGGGAAGCTCTGGGGCCAACGTCCTGACTTTC. Amino acid sequence: CASSPTSGGSSGANVLTF.

This clonotype was seen a few times. The gene calls are TRBV5-1 and TRBJ2-1, with 14 bases identical to TRBD2. CDR1 is SGHRS, CDR2 YFSETQ, per germline. J gave up 0 bases and V 3 bases, and 8 bases lay outside the gene matches. This CDR3 region has 19 residues. The CDR3, as DNA: TGCGCCAGCAGCTCCCGACTAGCGGGGGGGCCATCCTCCTACAATGAGCAGTTCTTC. Protein sequence: CASSSRLAGGPSSYNEQFF.

The chain links TRBV6-5 to TRBJ2-7, with D possibly matching TRBD1 (6 bases). Looked up from germline, CDR1 is MNHEY and CDR2 is SVGAGI. This CDR3 has 14 residues. Trimming shortened V by 3 bases and J by 3 bases, and 12 bases separated the two germline ends. The CDR3, as DNA: TGTGCCAGCAGTTATGTTACAGGGAACTACGAGCAGTACTTC. Its protein is CASSYVTGNYEQYF.

Only a few counts were recorded for this clonotype. The V gene is TRBV4-2, the J gene TRBJ2-7, with 15 positions matching TRBD2. The CDR3 is made up of 15 amino acids. Germline V gene data show CDR1 as LGHNA and CDR2 as YNFKEQ. The junction had 2 bases not matched to a gene; V was cut back by 3 bases and J by 5 bases. The CDR3 sequence: CASSHGTSGRNEQYF. The CDR3 bases are TGTGCCAGCAGCCACGGGACTAGCGGGAGGAACGAGCAGTACTTC.

This clonotype was counted many times. The V and J genes are TRBV5-1 and TRBJ2-7; 10 positions agree with TRBD1. Trimming removed 4 bases from V and 5 bases from J; junction bases left unmatched: 9. Germline V gene lookup returns CDR1 SGHRS and CDR2 YFSETQ. This CDR3 comprises 15 residues. The CDR3 loop is CASSRIPGQGNEQYF. DNA of the CDR3: TGCGCCAGCAGCCGCATTCCGGGACAGGGGAACGAGCAGTACTTC.

CDR3 nucleotides: TGTGCCTGGAGTACCCGGACAGGGAATGAAAAACTGTTTTTT. Amino acid sequence: CAWSTRTGNEKLFF. This sequence joins TRBV30 and TRBJ1-4; TRBD1 matches 8 bases. Germline V gene data show CDR1 as GTSNPN and CDR2 as SVGIG (reference sequence). Trimming removed 2 bases from V and 5 bases from J; junction bases left unmatched: 4. The CDR3 is 14 residues long.

CDR3 residues: CASRDSRNYGYTF. The CDR3 coding sequence is TGTGCCAGCCGGGACAGCCGAAACTATGGCTACACCTTC. The gene calls are TRBV28 and TRBJ1-2; 7 nucleotides align to TRBD1. Germline lookup yields CDR1 MDHEN and CDR2 SYDVKM. V lost 8 bases to trimming and J lost 2 bases; unmatched junction nucleotides: 5. The CDR3 length is 13 residues.

This clonotype was seen more than once but under ten times. The gene calls are TRBV27 and TRBJ1-5, with D tentatively TRBD1 (6 bases). CDR1 is MNHEY and CDR2 is SMNVEV in the germline V gene (reference sequence). The length of the CDR3 is 17 residues. V shed 4 bases and J shed 4 bases, with 20 bases lying between them. CDR3 amino acids: CASSSTGNPLLNQPQHF. Written as DNA, the CDR3 is TGTGCCAGCAGTTCAACAGGGAACCCCCTTTTGAATCAGCCCCAGCATTTT.

There are a few counts of this clonotype. The gene calls are TRBV5-5 and TRBJ2-1, with 15 positions matching TRBD2. CDR1 and CDR2 from the germline V gene are SGHKS and YYEKEE (reference sequence). This CDR3 has 18 residues. Unmatched junction bases numbered 7, after V lost 3 bases and J lost 3 bases. The CDR3 DNA is TGTGCCAGCAGCTCCCGGACTAGCGGGAGGGCCTACTACAATGAGCAGTTCTTC. This sequence encodes CASSSRTSGRAYYNEQFF.

This clonotype was recorded many times. The chain is built from TRBV20-1 and TRBJ1-1; the D is unclear. V lost 0 bases, J lost 1 base, and 6 bases lay in between. The CDR3 is 13 residues long. Germline V gives CDR1 DFQATT, CDR2 SNEGSKA (reference sequence). The CDR3 DNA follows: TGCAGTGCTAGAGATACGAGGAACACTGAAGCTTTCTTT. Protein sequence: CSARDTRNTEAFF.

DNA of the CDR3: TGTGCCAGCAGCAAAGCGGGGTATTCACAGAGGACTAGCGGGAGCGACTACAATGAGCAGTTCTTC. Protein product: CASSKAGYSQRTSGSDYNEQFF. This rearrangement joins TRBV21-1 to TRBJ2-1; whether TRBD2, the table's D call, matches the DNA was not checked. TRBV21-1 is listed as a pseudogene. The CDR3 runs 22 residues.

A few counts support this clonotype. The chain has TRBV7-2 and TRBJ1-1; D unresolved. CDR1 and CDR2 (germline): SGHTA, FQGNSA. Trimming left V 1 base short and J 3 bases short, with 9 bases between. The CDR3 extends over 14 amino acids. The DNA of the CDR3 is TGTGCCAGCAGCTTAGATGGTGGCTACACTGAAGCTTTCTTT. Encoded protein: CASSLDGGYTEAFF.

This sequence joins TRBV7-2 and TRBJ2-7; D uncertain. The CDR3 covers 14 residues. The germline V gene encodes CDR1 SGHTA and CDR2 FQGNSA. The V and J ends lost 5 bases and 0 bases respectively, with 11 bases between them. As DNA, the CDR3 is TGTGCCAGCAGCCGCCGGGCCTTCTCCTACGAGCAGTACTTC. Amino acid sequence: CASSRRAFSYEQYF.

This clonotype was detected ten times or more. This CDR3 reads CASSQASSTYNEQFF. The CDR3, as DNA: TGTGCCAGCAGCCAAGCTTCGTCAACCTACAATGAGCAGTTCTTC. This sequence joins TRBV4-2 and TRBJ2-1; the D is unclear. The V and J ends lost 1 base and 2 bases respectively, with 9 bases between them. The CDR3 covers 15 residues. Germline V gene sequence: CDR1 LGHNA, CDR2 YNFKEQ.

This clonotype was seen a few times. V is TRBV28 and J is TRBJ1-5, with unresolved D. In germline, CDR1 is MDHEN, CDR2 SYDVKM. Deletions cut 2 bases from V and 11 bases from J, with 13 bases between. The CDR3 loop spans 13 amino acids. Written as DNA, the CDR3 is TGTGCCAGCAGTTTAGGTGGGCGTCCAGCCCAGCATTTT. The encoded protein is CASSLGGRPAQHF.

This chain uses TRBV20-1 with TRBJ2-7; D not resolved. V gave up 0 bases and J gave up 3 bases, with 6 bases separating them. In germline, CDR1 is DFQATT, CDR2 SNEGSKA (reference sequence). This CDR3 spans 12 amino acids. The CDR3 bases are TGCAGTGCTAGAGAGCACCACTACGAGCAGTACTTC. Translating it yields CSAREHHYEQYF.

Here the CDR3 reads CASRQQATDTQYF. The CDR3, as DNA: TGTGCCAGCCGCCAACAGGCCACAGATACGCAGTATTTT. This chain uses TRBV28 with TRBJ2-3, with a tentative D call TRBD1 (5 bases). Trimming cost V 8 bases and J 2 bases, with 11 bases left between them. CDR3 size: 13 residues. Germline CDR1 MDHEN, CDR2 SYDVKM. Based on the CDR3 plus reference TRBV28 and TRBJ2-3, the full variable domain is DVKVTQSSRYLVKRTGEKVFLECVQDMDHENMFWYRQDPGLGLRLIYFSYDVKMKEKGDIPEGYSVSREKKERFSLILESASTNQTSMYLCASRQQATDTQYFGPGTRLTVL.

J is TRBJ2-7 and V is TRBV6-2 or TRBV6-3, with 10 bases that match TRBD1. Germline trimming cut 4 bases from V and 2 bases from J; bases unmatched to any gene: 14. From germline, CDR1 is MNHEY and CDR2 SVGEGT. The CDR3 length is 18 residues. CDR3 nucleotide sequence: TGTGCCAGCAGTTTTACACCTTCGGGACAGGGGTTGGCCTACGAGCAGTACTTC. This codes for CASSFTPSGQGLAYEQYF.

This sequence joins TRBV24-1 and TRBJ2-5, with D perhaps matching TRBD2 (5 bases). CDR1 and CDR2 (germline): KGHDR, SFDVKD. This CDR3 spans 15 amino acids. V gave up 3 bases and J gave up 2 bases, with 12 bases separating them. This chain's CDR3 is CATSDPRTGQETQYF. The CDR3 DNA reads TGTGCCACCAGTGATCCCCGGACGGGGCAAGAGACCCAGTACTTC.

The chain joins TRBV5-1 to TRBJ2-7, with 9 bases that match TRBD1. Germline CDR1 SGHRS, CDR2 YFSETQ. Losses at the gene ends were 4 bases for V and 4 bases for J; bases not matched to a gene: 9. The CDR3 is 15 amino acids. This CDR3 is CASSRPGQGLYEQYF. The DNA of the CDR3 is TGCGCCAGCAGCCGACCGGGACAGGGTCTGTACGAGCAGTACTTC.

A few counts support this clonotype. CDR3 region: CASSLMLVGASTEAFF. CDR3 sequence (DNA): TGTGCCAGCAGCTTAATGTTGGTGGGGGCGAGCACTGAAGCTTTCTTT. J is TRBJ1-1 and V is TRBV7-6, with D maybe TRBD1 (6 bases). The CDR3 consists of 16 residues. In germline, CDR1 is SGHVS, CDR2 FNYEAQ. V lost 2 bases and J lost 4, with 17 bases in between.

Only a few counts were recorded for this clonotype. The gene calls are TRBV27 and TRBJ2-7; D possibly corresponds to TRBD2 (5 bases). CDR3 length equals 12 residues. Trimming removed 5 bases from V and 3 bases from J, with 8 bases in between. Germline CDR1 reads MNHEY; CDR2 reads SMNVEV (reference sequence). The DNA of the CDR3 is TGTGCCAGCAGTACACGGGACTACGAGCAGTACTTC. Translation gives CASSTRDYEQYF.